The sequence of this T cell receptor beta chain was determined in a study of PD-1 blockade in classical Hodgkin lymphoma. Overall study results and limits: Some patients started nivolumab under 1 year after ASCT, and they were excluded. Partial responders and progressors had significantly lower baseline TCR diversity. There was a significant rise in CD4+ TCR diversity by C4D1, with no such rise for CD8+.

Notes on this clone: What it recognizes is unknown.

CDR3 length: 17 residues. Unmatched junction bases numbered 12, after V lost 10 bases and J lost 1 base. Germline V gene data show CDR1 as SEHNR and CDR2 as FQNEAQ (reference sequence). The patients all showed relapse after autologous stem cell transplantation, while their brentuximab vedotin exposure varied. The repertoire was sequenced with immunoSEQ multiplex PCR; TCRdb's copy has only in-frame clones and lacks some. Among tens of thousands of clones listed, around 80% were seen once. The receptor was derived from a human donor with classical Hodgkin lymphoma. The chain links TRBV7-9 to TRBJ2-6, with 8 bases fitting TRBD1. This material consisted of peripheral blood mononuclear cells (PBMCs), taken before the second cycle of nivolumab. The CDR3 loop reads CANPTDRVGSGANVLTF. CDR3 DNA sequence: TGTGCCAACCCGACGGACAGGGTAGGGTCTGGGGCCAACGTCCTGACTTTC.